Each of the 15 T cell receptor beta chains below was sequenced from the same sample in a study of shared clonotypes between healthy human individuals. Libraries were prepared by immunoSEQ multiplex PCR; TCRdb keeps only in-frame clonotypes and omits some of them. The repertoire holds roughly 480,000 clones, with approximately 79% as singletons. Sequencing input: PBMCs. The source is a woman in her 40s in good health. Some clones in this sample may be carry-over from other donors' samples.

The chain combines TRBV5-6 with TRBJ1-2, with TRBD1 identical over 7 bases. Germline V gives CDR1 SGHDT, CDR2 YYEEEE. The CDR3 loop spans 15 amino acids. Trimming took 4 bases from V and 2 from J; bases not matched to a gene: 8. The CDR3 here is CASSLTGTANYGYTF. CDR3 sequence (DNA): TGTGCCAGCAGCCTAACCGGGACAGCAAACTATGGCTACACCTTC.

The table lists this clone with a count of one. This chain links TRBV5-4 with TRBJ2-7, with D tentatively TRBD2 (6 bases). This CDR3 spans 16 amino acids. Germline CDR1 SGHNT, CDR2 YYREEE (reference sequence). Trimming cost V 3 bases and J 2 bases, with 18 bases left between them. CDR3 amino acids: CASSSIGGSGPYEQYF. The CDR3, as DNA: TGTGCCAGCAGCTCTATCGGGGGAAGCGGCCCCTACGAGCAGTACTTC. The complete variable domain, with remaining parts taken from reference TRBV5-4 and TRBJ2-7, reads ETGVTQSPTHLIKTRGQQVTLRCSSQSGHNTVSWYQQALGQGPQFIFQYYREEENGRGNFPPRFSGLQFPNYSSELNVNALELDDSALYLCASSSIGGSGPYEQYFGPGTRLTVT.

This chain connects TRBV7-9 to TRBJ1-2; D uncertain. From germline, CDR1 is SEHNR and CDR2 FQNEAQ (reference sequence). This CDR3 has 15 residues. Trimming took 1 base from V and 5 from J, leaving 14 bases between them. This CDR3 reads CASSLGASPPYGYTF. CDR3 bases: TGTGCCAGCAGCTTAGGGGCCAGTCCCCCGTATGGCTACACCTTC. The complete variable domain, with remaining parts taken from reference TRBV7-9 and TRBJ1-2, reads DTGVSQNPRHKITKRGQNVTFRCDPISEHNRLYWYRQTLGQGPEFLTYFQNEAQLEKSRLLSDRFSAERPKGSFSTLEIQRTEQGDSAMYLCASSLGASPPYGYTFGSGTRLTVV.

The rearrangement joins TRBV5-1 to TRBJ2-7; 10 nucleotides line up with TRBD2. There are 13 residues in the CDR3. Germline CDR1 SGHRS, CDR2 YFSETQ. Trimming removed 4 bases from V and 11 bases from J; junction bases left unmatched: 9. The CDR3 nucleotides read TGCGCCAGCAGCCCGGATACTAGCGGGATTAAGTACTTC. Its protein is CASSPDTSGIKYF.

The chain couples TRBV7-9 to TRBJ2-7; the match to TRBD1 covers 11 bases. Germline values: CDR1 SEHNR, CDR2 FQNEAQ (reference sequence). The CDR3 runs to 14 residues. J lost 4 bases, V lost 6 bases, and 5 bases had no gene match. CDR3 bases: TGTGCCAGCAGTAGGACAGGGGGCGCGTACGAGCAGTACTTC. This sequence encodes CASSRTGGAYEQYF. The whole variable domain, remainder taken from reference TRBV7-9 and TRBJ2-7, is DTGVSQNPRHKITKRGQNVTFRCDPISEHNRLYWYRQTLGQGPEFLTYFQNEAQLEKSRLLSDRFSAERPKGSFSTLEIQRTEQGDSAMYLCASSRTGGAYEQYFGPGTRLTVT.

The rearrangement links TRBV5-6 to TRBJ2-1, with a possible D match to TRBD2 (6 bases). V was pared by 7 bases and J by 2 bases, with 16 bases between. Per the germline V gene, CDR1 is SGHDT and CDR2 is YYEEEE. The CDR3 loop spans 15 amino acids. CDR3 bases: TGTGCCAGCCGTAGCTCCCGGGAGCCCTACAATGAGCAGTTCTTC. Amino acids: CASRSSREPYNEQFF.

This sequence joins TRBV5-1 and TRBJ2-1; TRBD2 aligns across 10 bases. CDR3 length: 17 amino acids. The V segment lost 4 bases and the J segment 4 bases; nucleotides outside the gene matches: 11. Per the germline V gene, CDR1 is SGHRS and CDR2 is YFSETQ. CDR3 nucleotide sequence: TGCGCCAGCAGCGTCGTTGCTAGCGGGAGTGGTTACAATGAGCAGTTCTTC. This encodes CASSVVASGSGYNEQFF.

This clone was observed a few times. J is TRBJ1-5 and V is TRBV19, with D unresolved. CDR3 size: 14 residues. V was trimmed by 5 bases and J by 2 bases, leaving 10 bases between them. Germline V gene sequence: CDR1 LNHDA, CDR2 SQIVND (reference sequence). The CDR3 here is CASSPGYGNQPQHF. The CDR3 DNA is TGTGCCAGTAGTCCCGGGTACGGCAATCAGCCCCAGCATTTT.

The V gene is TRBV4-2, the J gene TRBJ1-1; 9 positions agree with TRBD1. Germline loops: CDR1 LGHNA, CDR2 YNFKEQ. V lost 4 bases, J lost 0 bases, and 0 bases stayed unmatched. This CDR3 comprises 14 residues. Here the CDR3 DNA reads TGTGCCAGCAGCCGGGACAGGGTGAACACTGAAGCTTTCTTT. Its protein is CASSRDRVNTEAFF.

The CDR3 bases are TGTGCCAGCTCACCACCGTTTGGGTTCATAATTCACCTAACCTTC. This translates into CASSPPFGFIIHLTF. The chain joins TRBV18 to TRBJ1-2; no clear D. Per the germline V gene, CDR1 is KGHSH and CDR2 is LQKENI. Trimming took 0 bases from V and 14 from J, leaving 22 bases between them. This CDR3 spans 15 amino acids. The full variable domain, in which reference TRBV18 and TRBJ1-2 provide the parts outside the CDR3, is NAGVMQNPRHLVRRRGQEARLRCSPMKGHSHVYWYRQLPEEGLKFMVYLQKENIIDESGMPKERFSAEFPKEGPSILRIQQVVRGDSAAYFCASSPPFGFIIHLTFGSGTRLTVV.

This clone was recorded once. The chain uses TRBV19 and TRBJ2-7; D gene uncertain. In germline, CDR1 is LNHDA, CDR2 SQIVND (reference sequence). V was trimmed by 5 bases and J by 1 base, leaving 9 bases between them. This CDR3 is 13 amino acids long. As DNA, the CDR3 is TGTGCCAGTAGTTACGGGTCATCCTACGAGCAGTACTTC. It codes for CASSYGSSYEQYF. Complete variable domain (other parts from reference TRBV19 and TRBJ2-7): DGGITQSPKYLFRKEGQNVTLSCEQNLNHDAMYWYRQDPGQGLRLIYYSQIVNDFQKGDIAEGYSVSREKKESFPLTVTSAQKNPTAFYLCASSYGSSYEQYFGPGTRLTVT.

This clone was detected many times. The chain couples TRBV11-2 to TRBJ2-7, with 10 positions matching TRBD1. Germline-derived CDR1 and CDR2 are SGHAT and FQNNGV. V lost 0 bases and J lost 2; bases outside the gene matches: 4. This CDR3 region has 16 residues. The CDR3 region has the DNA TGTGCCAGCAGCTTAGATCTGGGGACAGGGGCCTACGAGCAGTACTTC. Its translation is CASSLDLGTGAYEQYF.

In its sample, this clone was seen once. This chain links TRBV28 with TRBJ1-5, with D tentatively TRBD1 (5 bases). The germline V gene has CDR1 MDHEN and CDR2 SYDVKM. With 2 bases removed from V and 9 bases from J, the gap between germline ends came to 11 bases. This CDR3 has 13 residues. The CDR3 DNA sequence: TGTGCCAGCAGTTTACGGGGCACGGGGCCCCAGCATTTT. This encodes CASSLRGTGPQHF.

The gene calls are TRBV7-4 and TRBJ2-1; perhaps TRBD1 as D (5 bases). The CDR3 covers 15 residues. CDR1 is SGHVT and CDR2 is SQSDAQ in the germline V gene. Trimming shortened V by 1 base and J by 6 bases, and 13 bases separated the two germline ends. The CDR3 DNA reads TGTGCCAGCAGCTTAGGTCAGGGATTAAGCAATGAGCAGTTCTTC. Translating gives CASSLGQGLSNEQFF.

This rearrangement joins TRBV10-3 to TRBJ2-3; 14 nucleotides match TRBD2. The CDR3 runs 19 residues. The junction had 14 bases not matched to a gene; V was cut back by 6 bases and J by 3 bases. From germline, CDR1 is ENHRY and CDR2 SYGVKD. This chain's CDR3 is CAISPRRTSGRLLTDTQYF. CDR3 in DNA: TGTGCCATCAGCCCCCGACGGACTAGCGGGAGGCTCTTAACAGATACGCAGTATTTT.